The sequence of this T cell receptor (beta chain) was determined in a study of T cell repertoires in cytomegalovirus infection. Findings and limits, study-wide: Predominance within the ex vivo response was attributable to HLA-C-restricted CMV-specific TCR beta clonotypes. Cumulated frequencies of public TCR beta families served to identify carriers of CMV plus the relevant HLA.

There are 16 residues in the CDR3. Trimming shortened V by 4 bases and J by 4 bases, and 19 bases separated the two germline ends. Germline values: CDR1 MNHNS, CDR2 SASEGT. This clonotype showed up just a few times. Its antigen is currently unknown. TCRdb passed the reads through MiXCR, listing each CDR3 protein once. The sample shows hundreds of thousands of distinct CDR3 sequences, more than 20% of them seen only once. Material: CD8+ T cells from PBMCs. The TCR originated in a human donor in good health (CMV status not recorded). Some clones in this sample may be carry-over from other donors' samples. The chain is built from TRBV6-1 and TRBJ2-5, with D unresolved. The CDR3 DNA sequence: TGTGCCAGCAGTGCCTCTCCGGGTCCCCGAGGAGAGACCCAGTACTTC. Amino acids: CASSASPGPRGETQYF.